A single sample gave rise to the 27 T cell receptor beta chains below, sequenced in a study of ipilimumab plus nivolumab after autologous stem cell transplantation. The table came from immunoSEQ multiplex PCR; TCRdb's copy has only in-frame clones and leaves some out. This table has some 11,000 clones, about 70% appearing once. Sample: PBMCs, taken in a trial of ipilimumab plus nivolumab as post-transplant consolidation. The receptors here all came from a male donor with multiple myeloma.

The V call is TRBV7-3, the J call TRBJ2-2; a weak D match, TRBD2 (6 bases). The germline gives CDR1 SGHTA, CDR2 FQGTGA. Trimming pared 3 bases from V and 6 bases from J, leaving 11 bases between. The CDR3 is made up of 14 amino acids. CDR3 sequence: CASSLGGASGELFF. CDR3 coding DNA: TGTGCCAGCAGCTTGGGGGGTGCGTCCGGGGAGCTGTTTTTT.

The rearrangement joins TRBV5-1 to TRBJ1-5, with D possibly matching TRBD1 (6 bases). CDR3 length: 15 residues. Germline V gives CDR1 SGHRS, CDR2 YFSETQ. V lost 0 bases and J 6 bases, leaving 13 bases between the germline ends. The CDR3 region is CASSLDPGVGQPQHF. The CDR3 bases are TGCGCCAGCAGCTTGGATCCAGGGGTAGGTCAGCCCCAGCATTTT.

The sample holds a few counts of this clone. The V and J genes are TRBV5-6 and TRBJ1-6, with a weak D call TRBD1 (5 bases). From germline, CDR1 is SGHDT and CDR2 YYEEEE. V lost 0 bases and J lost 8, with 12 bases in between. The CDR3 extends over 15 amino acids. The CDR3 loop reads CASSLVGGGHSPLHF. The CDR3 bases are TGTGCCAGCAGCTTGGTCGGGGGAGGACATTCACCCCTCCACTTT.

CDR3 in amino acids: CASSLGPGAYEQYF. DNA of the CDR3: TGCGCCAGCAGCTTGGGGCCCGGAGCCTACGAGCAGTACTTC. The chain recombines TRBV5-1 with TRBJ2-7; no clear D. Germline loops: CDR1 SGHRS, CDR2 YFSETQ. The V gene lost 0 bases and the J gene lost 2 bases, with 9 bases spanning the gap. CDR3 length: 14 amino acids. Full variable domain (outside the CDR3, taken from reference TRBV5-1 and TRBJ2-7): KAGVTQTPRYLIKTRGQQVTLSCSPISGHRSVSWYQQTPGQGLQFLFEYFSETQRNKGNFPGRFSGRQFSNSRSEMNVSTLELGDSALYLCASSLGPGAYEQYFGPGTRLTVT.

The chain has TRBV18 and TRBJ2-2; the D gene is possibly TRBD1 (5 bases). Germline CDR1 is KGHSH and CDR2 is LQKENI. There are 15 residues in the CDR3. Trimming took off 2 bases at V and 6 bases at J, with 13 bases between the two ends. DNA of the CDR3: TGTGCCAGCTCACCAGGGGATACAGGCGCCGGGGAGCTGTTTTTT. Its translation: CASSPGDTGAGELFF.

The chain combines TRBV21-1 with TRBJ2-7; the table names TRBD2, a call not compared with the DNA. TRBV21-1 constitutes a pseudogene. CDR3 length equals 17 residues. CDR3 residues: CASSKSAGTSGGCEQYF. In nucleotides, the CDR3 is TGTGCCAGCAGCAAATCGGCCGGGACTAGCGGGGGATGCGAGCAGTACTTC.

This clone has a single count. The chain joins TRBV5-1 to TRBJ2-5; possible D gene TRBD2, 5 bases. The V end lost 0 bases, the J end lost 4 bases, and 13 bases lay between the germline ends. Germline CDR1 and CDR2: SGHRS and YFSETQ. The CDR3 spans 15 residues. The CDR3 DNA is TGCGCCAGCAGCTTGGAGTTGAGGGCTAGAGAGACCCAGTACTTC. It encodes CASSLELRARETQYF.

This clone is large (0.1 to 1%) by share. This rearrangement joins TRBV2 to TRBJ2-7; D tentatively reads TRBD1 or TRBD2 (5 bases each). V was shortened by 1 base and J by 6 bases, with 10 bases between the two germline ends. Germline V lookup: CDR1 SNHLY, CDR2 FYNNEI. CDR3 length: 13 residues. The CDR3: CASSEGGASEQYF. CDR3 sequence (DNA): TGTGCCAGCAGTGAAGGAGGGGCCAGCGAGCAGTACTTC.

The chain links TRBV12-5 to TRBJ1-2; TRBD1 is a possible D gene (6 bases). V was cut by 1 base and J by 8 bases, with 17 bases left in between. The CDR3 spans 15 residues. Germline CDR1 and CDR2: LGHNT and FRNRAP. As DNA, the CDR3 is TGTGCTAGTGGTTTGGCAGGGGATCTGAGGGACGGCTACACCTTC. This codes for CASGLAGDLRDGYTF.

The chain employs TRBV11-3 and TRBJ2-1; perhaps TRBD2 as D (6 bases). CDR1 is SGHNT and CDR2 is YENEEA in the germline V gene. CDR3 length: 13 residues. Trimming removed 5 bases at V and 6 bases at J, with 11 bases between. This CDR3 reads CASSQGGTNEQFF. DNA of the CDR3: TGTGCCAGCAGCCAGGGAGGTACCAATGAGCAGTTCTTC.

The genes are TRBV30 and TRBJ1-2; tentatively, D is TRBD1 (5 bases). The CDR3 runs 12 residues. V shed 4 bases and J shed 5 bases, with 11 bases lying between them. Germline-derived CDR1 and CDR2 are GTSNPN and SVGIG (reference sequence). In nucleotides, the CDR3 is TGTGCCTGGACCGGGACTGGTTATGGCTACACCTTC. Protein sequence: CAWTGTGYGYTF.

This chain joins TRBV7-3 and TRBJ2-5; 11 nucleotides line up with TRBD2. This CDR3 region has 16 residues. Trimming took 2 bases from V and 1 from J; bases not matched to a gene: 3. Germline V gives CDR1 SGHTA, CDR2 FQGTGA. CDR3: CASSLGTSGFQETQYF. The CDR3 region has the DNA TGTGCCAGCAGCTTAGGGACTAGCGGTTTCCAAGAGACCCAGTACTTC.

The chain couples TRBV18 to TRBJ2-3; the D gene is possibly TRBD1 (6 bases). This CDR3 region has 15 residues. V was pared by 3 bases and J by 4 bases, with 14 bases between. Germline lookup yields CDR1 KGHSH and CDR2 LQKENI. Written as DNA, the CDR3 is TGTGCCAGCTCACCCATGGACAGTGGGTCAGATACGCAGTATTTT. Translated: CASSPMDSGSDTQYF.

This clone has only a few counts. This sequence joins TRBV19 and TRBJ1-1, with 7 bases matching TRBD1. The junction had 6 bases not matched to a gene; V was cut back by 5 bases and J by 6 bases. Germline CDR1 LNHDA, CDR2 SQIVND (reference sequence). This CDR3 spans 13 amino acids. The CDR3: CASSVRGVSEAFF. In nucleotides, the CDR3 is TGTGCCAGTAGTGTCAGGGGGGTTTCTGAAGCTTTCTTT.

This clone occurred once. This rearrangement joins TRBV19 to TRBJ1-2; 7 bases match TRBD1. This CDR3 spans 12 amino acids. Trimming took 8 bases from V and 7 from J; bases not matched to a gene: 7. Germline CDR1 is LNHDA and CDR2 is SQIVND (reference sequence). The CDR3 reads CASSQGDRGYTF. For the CDR3, the DNA is TGTGCCAGTTCCCAGGGGGATCGTGGCTACACCTTC. Filled out from reference TRBV19 and TRBJ1-2, the complete variable domain reads DGGITQSPKYLFRKEGQNVTLSCEQNLNHDAMYWYRQDPGQGLRLIYYSQIVNDFQKGDIAEGYSVSREKKESFPLTVTSAQKNPTAFYLCASSQGDRGYTFGSGTRLTVV.

Details on this clone: The germline gene is not matched at one end of the junction; a read error may be the cause. This chain joins TRBV7-9 and TRBJ1-4, with 7 bases that match TRBD1. Germline V gives CDR1 SEHNR, CDR2 FQNEAQ (reference sequence). This CDR3 region has 12 residues. The CDR3 region is CASSPVPDRSVF. The CDR3 coding sequence is TGTGCCAGCAGCCCGGTCCCGGACAGGAGTGTTTTT.

The rearrangement joins TRBV6-5 to TRBJ2-2; D is perhaps TRBD1 (5 bases). This CDR3 is 16 amino acids long. The germline gives CDR1 MNHEY, CDR2 SVGAGI. V lost 4 bases and J lost 6, with 18 bases in between. The CDR3, as DNA: TGTGCCAGCAGTTTAGCTCGTACACAGGCGGCCGGGGAGCTGTTTTTT. This encodes CASSLARTQAAGELFF.

The chain uses TRBV9 and TRBJ2-5; 10 nucleotides agree with TRBD2. The CDR3 extends over 16 amino acids. J gave up 4 bases and V 2 bases, and 8 bases lay outside the gene matches. From germline, CDR1 is SGDLS and CDR2 YYNGEE. The CDR3 DNA sequence: TGTGCCAGCAGCGTTACGGCTAGCGGGGGCCGAGAGACCCAGTACTTC. Its translation is CASSVTASGGRETQYF.

The chain combines TRBV6-1 with TRBJ2-3; D is perhaps TRBD1 or TRBD2 (5 bases each). The CDR3 length is 13 residues. Germline values: CDR1 MNHNS, CDR2 SASEGT. Trimming took off 4 bases at V and 3 bases at J, with 8 bases between the two ends. The CDR3, as DNA: TGTGCCAGCAGTGGGTGGGGGACAGATACGCAGTATTTT. Amino acids: CASSGWGTDTQYF.

This sequence joins TRBV19 and TRBJ2-5; 7 positions match TRBD1. V trimming: 4 bases; J trimming: 2 bases; junction bases outside the gene matches: 7. Germline lookup yields CDR1 LNHDA and CDR2 SQIVND (reference sequence). This CDR3 has 15 residues. The CDR3 reads CASSTPGTVQETQYF. In nucleotides, the CDR3 is TGTGCCAGTAGTACCCCCGGGACAGTTCAAGAGACCCAGTACTTC.

The chain is built from TRBV6-6 and TRBJ2-7; TRBD2 matches 7 bases. Germline-derived CDR1 and CDR2 are MNHNY and SVGAGI (reference sequence). V was pared by 6 bases and J by 2 bases, with 4 bases of the junction left unmatched. The CDR3 loop spans 13 amino acids. CDR3 residues: CASSLGGTYEQYF. In nucleotides, the CDR3 is TGTGCCAGCAGCCTCGGGGGGACCTACGAGCAGTACTTC.

The rearrangement uses TRBV18 and TRBJ2-3; 11 nucleotides line up with TRBD2. This CDR3 contains 18 residues. Losses at the gene ends were 3 bases for V and 5 bases for J; bases not matched to a gene: 13. Germline CDR1 reads KGHSH; CDR2 reads LQKENI. The CDR3 region has the DNA TGTGCCAGCTCACCGCCTCCTAGCGGGGGGCAGGGGAAAGATACGCAGTATTTT. Translating it yields CASSPPPSGGQGKDTQYF.

A single count supports this clone. The chain carries TRBV7-9 and TRBJ1-1, with unresolved D. V was trimmed by 4 bases and J by 4 bases, leaving 10 bases between them. The CDR3 runs 13 residues. The germline V gene encodes CDR1 SEHNR and CDR2 FQNEAQ (reference sequence). The DNA of the CDR3 is TGTGCCAGCAGCTCCGATACGGGCACTGAAGCTTTCTTT. Its translation is CASSSDTGTEAFF.

CDR3 protein: CASSQTNEKLFF. CDR3 in DNA: TGTGCCAGTAGTCAGACGAATGAAAAACTGTTTTTT. This chain connects TRBV19 to TRBJ1-4, with no clear D. Trimming pared 5 bases from V and 5 bases from J, leaving 6 bases between. Per germline, CDR1 LNHDA and CDR2 SQIVND (reference sequence). The CDR3 extends over 12 amino acids.

CDR3 sequence (DNA): TGTGCCAGCAGCCAAAAGGGGGGGAATGAGCAGTTCTTC. Its protein is CASSQKGGNEQFF. This sequence joins TRBV14 and TRBJ2-1; D might be TRBD2 (7 bases). Germline loops: CDR1 SGHDN, CDR2 FVKESK. The germline V and J ends were trimmed by 2 bases and 7 bases, with 9 bases remaining between them. The CDR3 runs 13 residues. The full variable domain, rest sourced from reference TRBV14 and TRBJ2-1, is EAGVTQFPSHSVIEKGQTVTLRCDPISGHDNLYWYRRVMGKEIKFLLHFVKESKQDESGMPNNRFLAERTGGTYSTLKVQPAELEDSGVYFCASSQKGGNEQFFGPGTRLTVL.

This clone is a singleton in its sample. J is TRBJ1-2 and V is TRBV12-5; D gene uncertain. This CDR3 region has 13 residues. Germline V gene data show CDR1 as LGHNT and CDR2 as FRNRAP. Trimming shortened V by 4 bases and J by 2 bases, and 8 bases separated the two germline ends. The CDR3 bases are TGTGCTAGTGGTTCAACACTAAACTATGGCTACACCTTC. It specifies CASGSTLNYGYTF.

The chain links TRBV2 to TRBJ2-5; no reliable D call. Trimming removed 4 bases at V and 5 bases at J, with 11 bases between. CDR1 and CDR2 from the germline V gene are SNHLY and FYNNEI. The CDR3 contains 13 residues. DNA for the CDR3: TGTGCCAGCAGTGGCAGCCCTGGGGAGACCCAGTACTTC. Its protein is CASSGSPGETQYF. The whole variable domain, filled in from reference TRBV2 and TRBJ2-5, reads EPEVTQTPSHQVTQMGQEVILRCVPISNHLYFYWYRQILGQKVEFLVSFYNNEISEKSEIFDDQFSVERPDGSNFTLKIRSTKLEDSAMYFCASSGSPGETQYFGPGTRLLVL.